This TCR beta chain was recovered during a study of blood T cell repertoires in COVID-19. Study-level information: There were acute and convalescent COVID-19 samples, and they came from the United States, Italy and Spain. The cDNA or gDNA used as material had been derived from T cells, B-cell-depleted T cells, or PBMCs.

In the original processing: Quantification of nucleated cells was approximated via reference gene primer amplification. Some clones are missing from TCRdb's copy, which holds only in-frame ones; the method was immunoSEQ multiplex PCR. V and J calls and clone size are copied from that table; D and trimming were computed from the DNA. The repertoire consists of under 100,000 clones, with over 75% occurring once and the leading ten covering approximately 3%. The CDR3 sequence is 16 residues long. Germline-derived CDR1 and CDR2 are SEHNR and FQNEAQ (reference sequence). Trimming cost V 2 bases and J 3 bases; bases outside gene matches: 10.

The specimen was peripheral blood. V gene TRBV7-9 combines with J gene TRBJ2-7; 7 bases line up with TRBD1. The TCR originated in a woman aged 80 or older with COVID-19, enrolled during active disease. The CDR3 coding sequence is TGTGCCAGCAGCTTAACGAAGTGGGACAGCTTCTACGAGCAGTACTTC. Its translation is CASSLTKWDSFYEQYF.